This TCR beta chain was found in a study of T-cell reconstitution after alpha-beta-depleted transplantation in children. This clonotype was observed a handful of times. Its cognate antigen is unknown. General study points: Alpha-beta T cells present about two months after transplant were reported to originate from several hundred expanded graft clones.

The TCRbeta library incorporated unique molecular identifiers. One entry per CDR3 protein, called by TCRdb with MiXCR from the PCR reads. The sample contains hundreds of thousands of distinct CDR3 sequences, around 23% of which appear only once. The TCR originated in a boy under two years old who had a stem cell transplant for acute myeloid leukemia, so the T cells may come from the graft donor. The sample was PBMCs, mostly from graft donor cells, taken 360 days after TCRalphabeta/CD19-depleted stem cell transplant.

The DNA of the CDR3 is TGTGCCAGCAGCCATCTGACTAGCGGGCAGACCCAGTACTTC. Its translation is CASSHLTSGQTQYF. The rearrangement joins TRBV3-1 to TRBJ2-5; 10 nucleotides align to TRBD2. Germline lookup yields CDR1 LGHDT and CDR2 YNNKEL (reference sequence). This CDR3 has 14 amino acids. Trimming cost V 3 bases and J 6 bases; bases outside gene matches: 4.